This T cell receptor (beta chain) was obtained from a study of blood T cell repertoires in COVID-19. Sequenced by immunoSEQ multiplex PCR; TCRdb stores in-frame clones only, minus some. Counted here are about 100,000 clones, roughly 90% occurring once; the ten biggest clones make up around 5.7%. The CDR3 consists of 11 residues. Germline assignment: CDR1 GTSNPN and CDR2 SVGIG (reference sequence). With V trimmed by 2 bases and J by 8 bases, 0 bases remained unmatched. This chain connects TRBV30 to TRBJ2-1, with TRBD2 matching over 7 bases. The receptor's source is a man in his 70s with acute or convalescent COVID-19. The sample comprised peripheral blood. The CDR3 spells CAWSRGDEQFF. The CDR3 region has the DNA TGTGCCTGGAGTCGGGGGGATGAGCAGTTCTTC.